This T cell receptor beta chain was recorded in a study of T cells in Graves' hyperthyroidism and ophthalmopathy. The TCR beta CDR3 regions underwent amplification using RNA transcripts as the source. RT-PCR in the first round (using the HTBI primer set) targeted the TCR CDR3. Using its own MiXCR run on the multiplex PCR reads, TCRdb lists one record per CDR3 protein. The table includes around 350,000 distinct CDR3 sequences, about 18% detected once. The CDR3 is 13 amino acids. The V and J ends lost 5 bases and 1 base respectively, with 9 bases between them. Germline CDR1 reads SGHKS; CDR2 reads YYEKEE (reference sequence). This clonotype appeared many times. The antigen is unknown. Each 10 ml fresh peripheral blood draw supplied the PBMCs. Study-wide findings and caveats: Ophthalmopathy could be told apart from stable hyperthyroidism with a 13 V-J model. Model-based prediction identified ophthalmopathy a median around 6.5 months prior to its onset.

Sequenced material: blood. This clonotype was sampled from a woman aged 18-29 years with Graves' hyperthyroidism. This chain uses TRBV5-5 with TRBJ1-1; perhaps TRBD1 as D (5 bases). The CDR3 DNA reads TGTGCCAGCAGATCTGGACAGAACACTGAAGCTTTCTTT. It specifies CASRSGQNTEAFF.